This is a list of T cell receptor beta chains from one sample in a study of blood T cell repertoires in COVID-19. Sequenced by immunoSEQ multiplex PCR; TCRdb stores in-frame clones only, minus some. The sample shows 200,000 or so clones, 70% to 90% of them seen only once. The sequenced sample was PBMCs or T cells enriched from blood (not recorded which). These receptors all come from a woman aged 40 to 55 with acute COVID-19. Each CDR3 is given with its conserved first and last residue. The order of the fields is CDR3 length, D gene, J gene, V gene, CDR3 protein, CDR3 DNA. The D gene is left open where the match is weak.

CDR3 length: 12
D gene: NA
J gene: TRBJ1-4
V gene: TRBV11-2
CDR3 protein: CASSSGWEKLFF
CDR3 DNA: TGTGCCAGCAGTAGCGGGTGGGAAAAACTGTTTTTT

CDR3 length: 15
D gene: NA
J gene: TRBJ2-1
V gene: TRBV11-3
CDR3 protein: CASSFTGTPYNEQFF
CDR3 DNA: TGTGCCAGCAGCTTTACTGGGACACCTTACAATGAGCAGTTCTTC

CDR3 length: 14
D gene: NA
J gene: TRBJ1-3
V gene: TRBV30
CDR3 protein: CAWGDRSSGNTIYF
CDR3 DNA: TGTGCCTGGGGAGACAGGAGCTCTGGAAACACCATATATTTT

CDR3 length: 15
D gene: NA
J gene: TRBJ2-2
V gene: TRBV6-1
CDR3 protein: CASSEGGVNTGELFF
CDR3 DNA: TGTGCCAGCAGTGAAGGCGGAGTGAACACCGGGGAGCTGTTTTTT

CDR3 length: 14
D gene: NA
J gene: TRBJ2-4
V gene: TRBV30
CDR3 protein: CAWTPKGQALIQYF
CDR3 DNA: TGTGCCTGGACCCCAAAGGGGCAGGCCCTCATTCAGTACTTC

CDR3 length: 13
D gene: NA
J gene: TRBJ1-2
V gene: TRBV9
CDR3 protein: CASRRGGAYGYTF
CDR3 DNA: TGTGCCAGCAGACGAGGGGGGGCCTATGGCTACACCTTC

CDR3 length: 13
D gene: NA
J gene: TRBJ1-3
V gene: TRBV5-4
CDR3 protein: CASSLTGGNTIYF
CDR3 DNA: TGTGCCAGCAGCTTGACTGGTGGAAACACCATATATTTT

CDR3 length: 13
D gene: NA
J gene: TRBJ2-2
V gene: TRBV5-5
CDR3 protein: CASSLGEAGELFF
CDR3 DNA: TGTGCCAGCAGCTTGGGGGAGGCCGGGGAGCTGTTTTTT

CDR3 length: 15
D gene: TRBD1
J gene: TRBJ2-2
V gene: TRBV27
CDR3 protein: CASSSGGSGTGELFF
CDR3 DNA: TGTGCCAGCAGTTCAGGGGGCTCAGGCACCGGGGAGCTGTTTTTT

CDR3 length: 18
D gene: NA
J gene: TRBJ1-5
V gene: TRBV19
CDR3 protein: CASSTLGAGVKTTQPQHF
CDR3 DNA: TGTGCCAGTAGCACCCTAGGGGCAGGGGTAAAAACTACTCAGCCCCAGCATTTT

CDR3 length: 15
D gene: NA
J gene: TRBJ2-5
V gene: TRBV12-5
CDR3 protein: CASGEQGRSQETQYF
CDR3 DNA: TGTGCTAGTGGAGAGCAGGGCAGGAGTCAAGAGACCCAGTACTTC

CDR3 length: 17
D gene: TRBD1
J gene: TRBJ2-2
V gene: TRBV10-1
CDR3 protein: CASSDRPDRADTGELFF
CDR3 DNA: TGCGCCAGCAGTGACCGTCCAGACAGGGCGGACACCGGGGAGCTGTTTTTT

CDR3 length: 15
D gene: TRBD1
J gene: TRBJ1-2
V gene: TRBV18
CDR3 protein: CASSPGQGAVYGYTF
CDR3 DNA: TGTGCCAGCTCACCAGGACAGGGGGCGGTCTATGGCTACACCTTC

CDR3 length: 15
D gene: NA
J gene: TRBJ1-2
V gene: TRBV5-6
CDR3 protein: CASSSFGVSGQGYTF
CDR3 DNA: TGTGCCAGCAGTTCCTTTGGGGTCTCAGGGCAGGGCTACACCTTC

CDR3 length: 16
D gene: TRBD2
J gene: TRBJ2-2
V gene: TRBV7-2
CDR3 protein: CASSLAQGLGAGELFF
CDR3 DNA: TGTGCCAGCAGCTTAGCGCAGGGACTAGGGGCCGGGGAGCTGTTTTTT

CDR3 length: 12
D gene: NA
J gene: TRBJ1-5
V gene: TRBV7-9
CDR3 protein: CASSVGAGPQHF
CDR3 DNA: TGTGCCAGCAGCGTAGGAGCCGGGCCCCAGCATTTT

CDR3 length: 13
D gene: NA
J gene: TRBJ2-1
V gene: TRBV30
CDR3 protein: CAWTGSSYNEQFF
CDR3 DNA: TGTGCCTGGACGGGGAGCTCCTACAATGAGCAGTTCTTC

CDR3 length: 15
D gene: NA
J gene: TRBJ1-6
V gene: TRBV7-9
CDR3 protein: CASSRGTTGDSPLHF
CDR3 DNA: TGTGCCAGCAGCCGGGGGACCACCGGGGATTCACCCCTCCACTTT

CDR3 length: 16
D gene: NA
J gene: TRBJ1-2
V gene: TRBV7-8
CDR3 protein: CASSLGRTALNYGYTF
CDR3 DNA: TGTGCCAGCAGCTTAGGGCGGACAGCGCTTAACTATGGCTACACCTTC

CDR3 length: 14
D gene: TRBD1
J gene: TRBJ1-4
V gene: TRBV18
CDR3 protein: CASSKTGANEKLFF
CDR3 DNA: TGTGCCAGCTCAAAGACAGGGGCTAATGAAAAACTGTTTTTT